In this sample, the clone carrying this TCR beta chain turned up many times. Antigen specificity is unknown. Researchers built TCR beta libraries using quantitative 5'-RACE with molecular barcodes. TCRdb called the 5' RACE reads again in MiXCR, with one record for every CDR3 protein. The repertoire holds about 840,000 distinct CDR3 sequences, with approximately 12% as singletons. This entry comes from a study of CD8 T cells in ankylosing spondylitis. The study's findings and limits: CD8+ cells made up the disease-linked clones, which were relatively rare in peripheral blood. There was a TCR beta motif, made of eight highly homologous variants, that appeared characteristic of ankylosing spondylitis blood. Before this, some motif variants had been reported in reactive arthritis synovial fluid and blood.

The sample was blood, either unsorted or a sorted T cell fraction (not recorded which). The clonotype originates from a male donor with ankylosing spondylitis.

DNA of the CDR3: TGCAGTGCTAGTACGCCCCGGGTCACTCAGCCCCAGCATTTT. It specifies CSASTPRVTQPQHF. This chain connects TRBV20-1 to TRBJ1-5; D ambiguous. Trimming took off 3 bases at V and 6 bases at J, with 15 bases between the two ends. Germline V lookup: CDR1 DFQATT, CDR2 SNEGSKA (reference sequence). The CDR3 length is 14 residues.